A single sample is the source of the 22 T cell receptor beta chains below, sequenced in a study of neurological immune-mediated disorders. TCRdb processed the 5' RACE reads anew with MiXCR; each CDR3 protein has one entry. This sample has roughly 14,000 distinct CDR3 sequences, with about 9.4% found just once. The sequenced sample consisted of PBMCs. The receptors stem from a woman between 35 and 50 years old in good health.

This clonotype was observed many times. The chain uses TRBV11-2 and TRBJ2-3; D not certain. This CDR3 has 15 amino acids. Germline CDR1 reads SGHAT; CDR2 reads FQNNGV. Trimming took off 1 base at V and 4 bases at J, with 12 bases between the two ends. The chain's CDR3 is CASSLASTRADTQYF. The CDR3 nucleotides read TGTGCCAGCAGCTTAGCTTCCACTCGGGCAGATACGCAGTATTTT.

Ten or more counts support this clonotype. The CDR3 is CASSQTDKGGQPQHF. CDR3 coding DNA: TGCGCCAGCAGCCAGACAGACAAGGGAGGTCAGCCCCAGCATTTT. The chain carries TRBV4-1 and TRBJ1-5; TRBD1 might be the D (5 bases). The CDR3 runs 15 residues. V dropped 3 bases and J dropped 6 bases, with 15 bases sitting between them. Germline V lookup: CDR1 MGHRA, CDR2 YSYEKL.

This clonotype has at least ten counts. This chain uses TRBV6-6 with TRBJ2-2, with TRBD1 matching over 7 bases. Germline trimming cut 7 bases from V and 5 bases from J; bases unmatched to any gene: 4. Germline-derived CDR1 and CDR2 are MNHNY and SVGAGI (reference sequence). There are 13 residues in the CDR3. Written as DNA, the CDR3 is TGTGCCAGCAAAACAGGGGAAACCGGGGAGCTGTTTTTT. It codes for CASKTGETGELFF.

This clonotype has just a few counts. It may be a read error: a sequence one base away is much more abundant. CDR3 sequence reads: CASSSQGRGTNVLTF. As DNA, the CDR3 is TGTGCCAGCAGCTCCCAGGGTCGAGGGACCAACGTCCTGACTTTC. The rearrangement links TRBV7-9 to TRBJ2-6, with D tentatively TRBD1 or TRBD2 (5 bases each). CDR3 length equals 15 residues. Deletions cut 4 bases from V and 8 bases from J, with 15 bases between. Germline assignment: CDR1 SEHNR and CDR2 FQNEAQ (reference sequence). The full variable domain, its missing parts supplied by reference TRBV7-9 and TRBJ2-6, is DTGVSQNPRHKITKRGQNVTFRCDPISEHNRLYWYRQTLGQGPEFLTYFQNEAQLEKSRLLSDRFSAERPKGSFSTLEIQRTEQGDSAMYLCASSSQGRGTNVLTFGAGSRLTVL.

This clonotype has at least ten counts. The CDR3 reads CASSLLPGTGAYEQYF. Written as DNA, the CDR3 is TGTGCCAGCAGCCTCCTCCCCGGGACAGGGGCCTACGAGCAGTACTTC. The chain employs TRBV3-1 and TRBJ2-7; 10 bases match TRBD1. Losses at the gene ends were 4 bases for V and 2 bases for J; bases not matched to a gene: 8. CDR1 and CDR2 (germline): LGHDT, YNNKEL (reference sequence). The CDR3 loop spans 16 amino acids.

Sample share makes this clonotype medium-sized. CDR3 nucleotide sequence: TGTGCCAGCAGTTTACGCAGGGGATACTCACCCCTCCACTTT. Translation gives CASSLRRGYSPLHF. The chain recombines TRBV28 with TRBJ1-6; D possibly corresponds to TRBD1 (6 bases). V lost 2 bases, J lost 10 bases, and 12 bases lay in between. Germline V lookup: CDR1 MDHEN, CDR2 SYDVKM. The CDR3 is 14 residues long. Full variable domain (outside the CDR3, taken from reference TRBV28 and TRBJ1-6): DVKVTQSSRYLVKRTGEKVFLECVQDMDHENMFWYRQDPGLGLRLIYFSYDVKMKEKGDIPEGYSVSREKKERFSLILESASTNQTSMYLCASSLRRGYSPLHFGNGTRLTVT.

This clonotype was seen ten or more times. The J gene is TRBJ1-5, the V gene TRBV5-1; D unclear. Trimming removed 0 bases at V and 3 bases at J, with 10 bases between. The CDR3 length is 15 residues. Germline V gene data show CDR1 as SGHRS and CDR2 as YFSETQ. CDR3 bases: TGCGCCAGCAGCTTGGAAGGCCTAGACAATCAGCCCCAGCATTTT. Amino acids: CASSLEGLDNQPQHF.

This clonotype came up many times. This chain connects TRBV5-6 to TRBJ2-7; no firm D call. The germline V gene encodes CDR1 SGHDT and CDR2 YYEEEE. V gave up 0 bases and J gave up 0 bases, with 4 bases separating them. The CDR3 spans 13 residues. The chain's CDR3 is CASSLASSYEQYF. The CDR3 DNA follows: TGTGCCAGCAGCTTGGCGTCCTCCTACGAGCAGTACTTC.

In its sample, this clonotype was seen a few times. The V call is TRBV5-1, the J call TRBJ2-3; unclear D gene. Looked up from germline, CDR1 is SGHRS and CDR2 is YFSETQ. Trimming took 3 bases from V and 1 from J, leaving 12 bases between them. The CDR3 is 15 amino acids. CDR3 DNA sequence: TGCGCCAGCAGCTCTAGGCCCACGGGCACAGATACGCAGTATTTT. As protein: CASSSRPTGTDTQYF.

Ten or more counts support this clonotype. V is TRBV7-2 and J is TRBJ2-7; 9 bases match TRBD2. This CDR3 comprises 15 residues. From germline, CDR1 is SGHTA and CDR2 FQGNSA. V was pared by 1 base and J by 2 bases, with 3 bases of the junction left unmatched. This chain's CDR3 is CASSLELAGTYEQYF. The CDR3 DNA is TGTGCCAGCAGCTTAGAACTAGCGGGTACCTACGAGCAGTACTTC.

This clonotype was observed many times. The V call is TRBV10-1, the J call TRBJ2-1; 10 nucleotides agree with TRBD2. Trimming took 1 base from V and 10 from J; bases not matched to a gene: 10. The length of the CDR3 is 16 residues. Germline CDR1 WNHNN, CDR2 SYGVQD (reference sequence). In nucleotides, the CDR3 is TGCGCCAGCAGTGAGTATAGGCTAGCGGGAGCGTCGGAGCAGTTCTTC. Its protein product is CASSEYRLAGASEQFF.

J is TRBJ2-1 and V is TRBV20-1; 14 bases fit TRBD2. Germline CDR1 and CDR2: DFQATT and SNEGSKA (reference sequence). CDR3 length: 16 amino acids. J lost 6 bases, V lost 4 bases, and 8 bases had no gene match. The CDR3 bases are TGCAGTGCTAACGCGGGGACTAGCGGGGGAACCAATGAGCAGTTCTTC. Protein: CSANAGTSGGTNEQFF.

This clonotype has at least ten counts. The V gene is TRBV5-1, the J gene TRBJ2-1; D gene uncertain. V was cut by 1 base and J by 8 bases, with 13 bases left in between. The CDR3 extends over 14 amino acids. Germline CDR1 reads SGHRS; CDR2 reads YFSETQ. CDR3 amino acids: CASSLSRSGDEQFF. For the CDR3, the DNA is TGCGCCAGCAGCTTGTCGAGGTCGGGCGATGAGCAGTTCTTC.

This clonotype was counted ten times or more. The rearrangement joins TRBV7-7 to TRBJ2-1; D possibly uses TRBD1 or TRBD2 (5 bases each). The CDR3 is 14 residues long. The V gene lost 1 base and the J gene lost 9 bases, with 13 bases spanning the gap. Germline V gene sequence: CDR1 SSHAT, CDR2 FNYEAQ (reference sequence). The DNA of the CDR3 is TGTGCCAGCAGCTTAGGTGGGGGAGTGGGTGAGCAGTTCTTC. It codes for CASSLGGGVGEQFF.

In its sample, this clonotype was seen once. A read error may produce the germline difference seen at one junction end. The gene calls are TRBV27 and TRBJ2-3, with D perhaps matching TRBD2 (5 bases). Germline V gene data show CDR1 as MNHEY and CDR2 as SMNVEV (reference sequence). The CDR3 has 15 amino acids. In nucleotides, the CDR3 is TGTGCCACCGGGTCTCGAACTTCTAGCACAGATACGCAGTACTTT. Protein: CATGSRTSSTDTQYF.

This clonotype was recorded many times. This chain links TRBV20-1 with TRBJ2-7; D perhaps matches TRBD1 (5 bases). The V end lost 3 bases, the J end lost 2 bases, and 11 bases lay between the germline ends. The CDR3 extends over 13 amino acids. Germline V gene lookup returns CDR1 DFQATT and CDR2 SNEGSKA (reference sequence). The DNA for the CDR3 is TGCAGTGCTAGTATGCCAGGGACCTACGAGCAGTACTTC. Translation gives CSASMPGTYEQYF.

This clonotype was counted a few times. The J gene is TRBJ2-1, the V gene TRBV20-1, with D perhaps being TRBD1 or TRBD2 (6 bases each). Germline CDR1 DFQATT, CDR2 SNEGSKA (reference sequence). This CDR3 has 15 residues. V lost 5 bases and J lost 1, with 15 bases in between. DNA of the CDR3: TGCAGTGCTCTTAGGGGGACTCAATCCTACAATGAGCAGTTCTTC. It yields the protein CSALRGTQSYNEQFF.

The V and J genes are TRBV5-1 and TRBJ2-7, with 11 bases fitting TRBD2. CDR1 SGHRS and CDR2 YFSETQ come from the germline V gene. This CDR3 is 15 amino acids long. J was trimmed by 3 bases and V by 2 bases; bases with no gene match: 4. In nucleotides, the CDR3 is TGCGCCAGCAGCTTACGACTAGCGGGGAACTACGAGCAGTACTTC. It translates to CASSLRLAGNYEQYF.

This clonotype has at least ten counts. The chain couples TRBV7-9 to TRBJ2-2; TRBD2 aligns across 12 bases. Germline assignment: CDR1 SEHNR and CDR2 FQNEAQ (reference sequence). The CDR3 length is 16 residues. Trimming removed 5 bases from V and 4 bases from J; junction bases left unmatched: 5. The CDR3 protein is CASSRRTSGVTGELFF. The CDR3 bases are TGTGCCAGCAGCCGGCGGACTAGCGGGGTCACCGGGGAGCTGTTTTTT.

This clonotype was picked up many times. This chain joins TRBV7-2 and TRBJ2-1; 9 bases map to TRBD2. The CDR3 is made up of 19 amino acids. Germline CDR1 and CDR2: SGHTA and FQGNSA. Trimming took 5 bases from V and 7 from J; bases not matched to a gene: 21. CDR3 sequence (DNA): TGTGCCAGCAGCACGAAGAGGCGATTAGCGGGGGTCGGACTGAATGAGCAGTTCTTC. It encodes CASSTKRRLAGVGLNEQFF.

This chain joins TRBV20-1 and TRBJ2-5, with D possibly matching TRBD2 (7 bases). V lost 3 bases and J 4 bases, leaving 15 bases between the germline ends. Germline loops: CDR1 DFQATT, CDR2 SNEGSKA (reference sequence). This CDR3 is built from 14 residues. The CDR3: CSARMGGPGETQYF. In nucleotides, the CDR3 is TGCAGTGCTAGGATGGGGGGGCCTGGAGAGACCCAGTACTTC.

Ten or more counts support this clonotype. V gene TRBV20-1 combines with J gene TRBJ1-2; weak D call: TRBD1 (6 bases). CDR3 length equals 15 residues. CDR1 DFQATT and CDR2 SNEGSKA come from the germline V gene (reference sequence). With 5 bases removed from V and 8 bases from J, the gap between germline ends came to 24 bases. The CDR3 coding sequence is TGCAGTGCTGAGCCCCTTAATACAGGGTCTCAGGGCTACACCTTC. This encodes CSAEPLNTGSQGYTF.